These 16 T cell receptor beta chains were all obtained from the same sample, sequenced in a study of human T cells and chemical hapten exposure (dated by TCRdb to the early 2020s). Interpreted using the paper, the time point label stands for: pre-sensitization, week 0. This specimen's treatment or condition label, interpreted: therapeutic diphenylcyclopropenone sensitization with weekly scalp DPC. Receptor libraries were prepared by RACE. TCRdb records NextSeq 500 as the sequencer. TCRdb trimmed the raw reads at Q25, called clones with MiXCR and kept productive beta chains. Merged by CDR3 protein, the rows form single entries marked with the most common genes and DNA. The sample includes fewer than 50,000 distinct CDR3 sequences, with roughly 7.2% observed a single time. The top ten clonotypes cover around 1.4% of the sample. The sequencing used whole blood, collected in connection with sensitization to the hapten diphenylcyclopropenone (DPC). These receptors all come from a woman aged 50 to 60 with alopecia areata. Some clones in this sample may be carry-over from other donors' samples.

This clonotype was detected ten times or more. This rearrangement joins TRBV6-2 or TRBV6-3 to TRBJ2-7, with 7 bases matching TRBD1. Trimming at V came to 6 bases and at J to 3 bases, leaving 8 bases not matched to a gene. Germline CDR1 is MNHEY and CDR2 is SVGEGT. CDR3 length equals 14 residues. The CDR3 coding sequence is TGTGCCAGCAGCCGGACAGGAGCAGGCTACGAGCAGTACTTC. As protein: CASSRTGAGYEQYF.

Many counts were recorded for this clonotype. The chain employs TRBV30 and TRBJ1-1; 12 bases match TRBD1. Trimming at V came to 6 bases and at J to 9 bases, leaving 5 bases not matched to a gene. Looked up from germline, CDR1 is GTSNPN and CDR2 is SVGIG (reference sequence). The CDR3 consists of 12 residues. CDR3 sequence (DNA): TGTGCCTGTCCGGGACAGGGGGCAAAAGCTTTCTTT. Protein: CACPGQGAKAFF.

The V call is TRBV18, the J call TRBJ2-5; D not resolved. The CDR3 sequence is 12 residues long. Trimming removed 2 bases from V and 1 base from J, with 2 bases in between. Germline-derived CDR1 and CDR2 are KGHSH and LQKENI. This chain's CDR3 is CASSPSQETQYF. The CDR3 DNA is TGTGCCAGCTCACCATCCCAAGAGACCCAGTACTTC. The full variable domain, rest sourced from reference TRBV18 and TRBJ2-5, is NAGVMQNPRHLVRRRGQEARLRCSPMKGHSHVYWYRQLPEEGLKFMVYLQKENIIDESGMPKERFSAEFPKEGPSILRIQQVVRGDSAAYFCASSPSQETQYFGPGTRLLVL.

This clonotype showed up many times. The CDR3 DNA reads TGTGCCAGCAGCTCAAACCGACAGGGGCAAGCTTTCTTT. Translation gives CASSSNRQGQAFF. The chain has TRBV11-2 and TRBJ1-1, with 8 bases lining up with TRBD1. Germline V lookup: CDR1 SGHAT, CDR2 FQNNGV. The CDR3 consists of 13 residues. The V and J ends lost 4 bases and 9 bases, in that order; junction bases with no gene match: 7.

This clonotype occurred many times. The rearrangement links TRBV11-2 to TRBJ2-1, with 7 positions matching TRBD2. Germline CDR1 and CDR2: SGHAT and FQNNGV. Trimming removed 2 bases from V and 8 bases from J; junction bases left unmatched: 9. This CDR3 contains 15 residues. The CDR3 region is CASSLWREPRYEQFF. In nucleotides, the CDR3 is TGTGCCAGCAGCTTATGGCGGGAGCCCCGGTATGAGCAGTTCTTC.

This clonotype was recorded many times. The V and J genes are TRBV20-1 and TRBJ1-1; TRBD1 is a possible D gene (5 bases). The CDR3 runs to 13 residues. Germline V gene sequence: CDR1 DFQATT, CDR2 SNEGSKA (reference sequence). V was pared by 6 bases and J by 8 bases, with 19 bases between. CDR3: CSALKGSFTEAFF. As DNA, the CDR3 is TGCAGTGCCCTTAAGGGGAGCTTCACGGAAGCTTTCTTT.

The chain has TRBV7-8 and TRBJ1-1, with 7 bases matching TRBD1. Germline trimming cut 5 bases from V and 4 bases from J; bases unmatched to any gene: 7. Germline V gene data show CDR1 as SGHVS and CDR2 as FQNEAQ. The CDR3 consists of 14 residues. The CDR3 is CASSEQGFGTEAFF. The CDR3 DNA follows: TGTGCCAGCAGCGAACAGGGGTTTGGCACTGAAGCTTTCTTT. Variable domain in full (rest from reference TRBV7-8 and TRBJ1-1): GAGVSQSPRYKVAKRGQDVALRCDPISGHVSLFWYQQALGQGPEFLTYFQNEAQLDKSGLPSDRFFAERPEGSVSTLKIQRTQQEDSAVYLCASSEQGFGTEAFFGQGTRLTVV.

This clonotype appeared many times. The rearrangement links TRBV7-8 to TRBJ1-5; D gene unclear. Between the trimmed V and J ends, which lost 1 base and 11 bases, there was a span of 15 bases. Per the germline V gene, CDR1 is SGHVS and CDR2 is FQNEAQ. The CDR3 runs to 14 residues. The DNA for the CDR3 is TGTGCCAGCAGCTTAGGTCCCGGGAGTGGGGCCCAGCATTTT. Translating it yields CASSLGPGSGAQHF.

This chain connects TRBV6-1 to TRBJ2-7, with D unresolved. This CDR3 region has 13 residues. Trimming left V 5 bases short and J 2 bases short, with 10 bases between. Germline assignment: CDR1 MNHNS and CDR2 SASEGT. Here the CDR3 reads CASSNSGAYEQYF. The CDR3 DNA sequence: TGTGCCAGCAGTAACTCGGGCGCCTACGAGCAGTACTTC.

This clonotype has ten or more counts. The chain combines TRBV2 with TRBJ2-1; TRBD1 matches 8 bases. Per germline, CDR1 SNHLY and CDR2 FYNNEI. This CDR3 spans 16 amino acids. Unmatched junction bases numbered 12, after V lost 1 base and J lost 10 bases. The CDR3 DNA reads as TGTGCCAGCAGTGAAGGCGGCAGGGGGCGAGCAATCGAGCAGTTCTTC. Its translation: CASSEGGRGRAIEQFF. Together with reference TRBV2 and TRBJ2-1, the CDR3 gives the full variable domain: EPEVTQTPSHQVTQMGQEVILRCVPISNHLYFYWYRQILGQKVEFLVSFYNNEISEKSEIFDDQFSVERPDGSNFTLKIRSTKLEDSAMYFCASSEGGRGRAIEQFFGPGTRLTVL.

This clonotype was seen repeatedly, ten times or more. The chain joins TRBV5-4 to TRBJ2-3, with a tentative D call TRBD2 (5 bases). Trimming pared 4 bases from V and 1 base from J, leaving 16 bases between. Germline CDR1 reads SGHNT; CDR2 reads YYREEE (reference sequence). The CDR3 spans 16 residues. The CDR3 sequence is CASSPEGSARTDTQYF. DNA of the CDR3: TGTGCCAGCAGCCCCGAGGGTAGCGCCCGCACAGATACGCAGTATTTT.

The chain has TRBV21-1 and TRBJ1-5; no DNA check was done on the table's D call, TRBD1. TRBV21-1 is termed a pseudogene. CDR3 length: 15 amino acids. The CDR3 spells CASSKGTGCNQPQHF. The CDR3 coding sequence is TGTGCCAGCAGCAAGGGGACAGGGTGCAATCAGCCCCAGCATTTT.

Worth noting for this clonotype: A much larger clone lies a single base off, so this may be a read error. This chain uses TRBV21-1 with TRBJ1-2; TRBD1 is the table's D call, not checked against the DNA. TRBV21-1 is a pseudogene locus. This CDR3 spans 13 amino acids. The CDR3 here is CGSTPGQGRGYTF. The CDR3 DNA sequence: TGTGGCAGCACCCCGGGGCAGGGGAGAGGCTACACCTTC.

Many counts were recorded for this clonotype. CDR3 nucleotides: TGTGCCAGCAGGCGACAGGGTAATGAAAAACTGTTTTTT. This codes for CASRRQGNEKLFF. The rearrangement links TRBV28 to TRBJ1-4, with 7 bases aligning to TRBD1. CDR1 MDHEN and CDR2 SYDVKM come from the germline V gene. J was trimmed by 4 bases and V by 6 bases; bases with no gene match: 2. The length of the CDR3 is 13 residues.

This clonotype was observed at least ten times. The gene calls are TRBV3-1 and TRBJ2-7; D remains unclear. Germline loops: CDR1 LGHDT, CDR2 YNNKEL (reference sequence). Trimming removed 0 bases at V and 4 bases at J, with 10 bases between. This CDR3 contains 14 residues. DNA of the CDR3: TGTGCCAGCAGCCAAGAAGCAGGTCTTTACGAGCAGTACTTC. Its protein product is CASSQEAGLYEQYF.

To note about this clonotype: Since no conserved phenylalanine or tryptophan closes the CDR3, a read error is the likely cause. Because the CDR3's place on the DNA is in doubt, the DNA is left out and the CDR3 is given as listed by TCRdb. The CDR3 here is CASRPAPNP. The chain links TRBV6-5 to TRBJ2-3; whether TRBD1, the table's D call, matches the DNA was not checked. Termini included, the CDR3 measures 9 amino acids. CDR1 and CDR2 (germline): MNHEY, SVGAGI.